This section outlines one T cell receptor beta chain sequence together with its context. Its antigen is not identified. This sample stems from a study of OX40 agonist ivuxolimab in advanced cancers. Looking at the study overall: Males comprised 82.7% of the group, whose mean age was approximately 60 years (range roughly 20 to 85).

Study-level findings and limits: Among some nonresponders, normalized T-cell clonal expansion was also low.

Repertoires were generated with immunoSEQ multiplex PCR, while TCRdb's copy carries only in-frame clones and drops some. The sample holds approximately 62,000 clones, more than 85% seen once. Per the germline V gene, CDR1 is SGDLS and CDR2 is YYNGEE. This CDR3 comprises 15 residues. V dropped 6 bases and J dropped 3 bases, with 13 bases sitting between them. The source is an adult with an advanced solid tumor such as melanoma, head and neck, liver or kidney cancer. The sequencing used CD4+ or CD8+ T cells sorted from blood, collected in a trial of the OX40 agonist ivuxolimab. The chain joins TRBV9 to TRBJ2-6; possible D gene TRBD1, 6 bases. As DNA, the CDR3 is TGTGCCAGCACACAAACAGGGCATGGGGCCAACGTCCTGACTTTC. This sequence encodes CASTQTGHGANVLTF.